The 20 T cell receptor beta chains below were found in one sample sequenced in a study of spatial heterogeneity in lung cancer (dated by TCRdb to between 2018 and 2020). The full study reports these points: A correlation was observed between the number of expanded intratumoral alpha and beta TCRs and the tumor nonsynonymous mutation count.

The library was built by means of 5' RACE. Instrument on record: NextSeq 500. TCRdb handled the public reads itself, with Q25 trimming in fastp and clone calling in MiXCR, and kept productive beta chains. Each CDR3 protein gets just one entry, which takes the most common genes and DNA from the rows behind it. The sample contains approximately 9,000 distinct CDR3 sequences, roughly 5% of them found a single time. 11% of the sample is held by the ten biggest clonotypes. In the paper's terms, the time point label means: sample taken at primary tumor resection. These TCRs are of unknown antigen specificity. The sample in question was lung tumor tissue, obtained at surgery. Receptor source: a female donor with early-stage non-small cell lung cancer.

By frequency in the sample, this clonotype is medium-sized. Written as DNA, the CDR3 is TGCGCCAGCAGTGAGTCGGTACCGACAGGGAGGGAGCAGTACTTC. It specifies CASSESVPTGREQYF. The rearrangement links TRBV10-2 to TRBJ2-7, with D maybe TRBD1 (7 bases). Germline V gene lookup returns CDR1 WSHSY and CDR2 SAAADI. V was trimmed by 0 bases and J by 7 bases, leaving 16 bases between them. This CDR3 is built from 15 residues.

This clonotype was recorded many times. This may come from a read error, since a much larger clone is one base off. The chain recombines TRBV20-1 with TRBJ1-2, with 7 bases identical to TRBD1. The CDR3 extends over 12 amino acids. Germline V gene lookup returns CDR1 DFQATT and CDR2 SNEGSKA (reference sequence). CDR3 DNA: TGCAGTGCTAGAGAACAGGGGTTGAGCTACAACTTC. As protein: CSAREQGLSYNF.

This clonotype is classed as medium-sized. V gene TRBV18 combines with J gene TRBJ1-1; 9 bases match TRBD1. Germline V gives CDR1 KGHSH, CDR2 LQKENI. V gave up 2 bases and J gave up 3 bases; unmatched junction bases: 4. CDR3 length equals 15 residues. CDR3 nucleotide sequence: TGTGCCAGCTCACCAAGACAGGGGGAGGACACTGAAGCTTTCTTT. Amino acid sequence: CASSPRQGEDTEAFF.

This clonotype was observed many times. This sequence joins TRBV19 and TRBJ2-7; tentatively, D is TRBD1 or TRBD2 (5 bases each). V dropped 6 bases and J dropped 0 bases, with 18 bases sitting between them. This CDR3 comprises 16 residues. From germline, CDR1 is LNHDA and CDR2 SQIVND (reference sequence). CDR3 nucleotide sequence: TGTGCCAGTAGCCCCGGGAAAGCGAGGGGCTCCTACGAGCAGTACTTC. It yields the protein CASSPGKARGSYEQYF.

This clonotype is classed as medium-sized. This chain connects TRBV12-3 or TRBV12-4 to TRBJ2-7; D unresolved. The CDR3 consists of 12 residues. Trimming took 3 bases from V and 4 from J, leaving 7 bases between them. CDR3 loop: CASSFGWYEQYF. CDR3 DNA sequence: TGTGCCAGCAGTTTCGGGTGGTACGAGCAGTACTTC.

This clonotype appeared a few times. The rearrangement links TRBV12-5 to TRBJ2-7; D remains unclear. This CDR3 contains 11 residues. Germline V CDR1 and CDR2: LGHNT, FRNRAP. The DNA for the CDR3 is TGTGCCACCGGAAGACCCTACGAGCAGTACTTC. It yields the protein CATGRPYEQYF.

Many counts were recorded for this clonotype. The chain recombines TRBV20-1 with TRBJ2-7; D is uncertain. The CDR3 is 13 amino acids. Trimming left V 6 bases short and J 2 bases short, with 14 bases between. Germline CDR1 and CDR2: DFQATT and SNEGSKA (reference sequence). The CDR3 loop is CSASEERPYEQYF. In DNA form, the CDR3 reads TGCAGTGCGTCAGAGGAACGTCCCTACGAGCAGTACTTC.

This clonotype was seen many times. The CDR3: CASSFMGAGANVLTF. The CDR3 coding sequence is TGTGCCAGCAGTTTTATGGGGGCTGGGGCCAACGTCCTGACTTTC. V is TRBV27 and J is TRBJ2-6, with D perhaps assigned TRBD1 or TRBD2 (5 bases each). Trimming stripped 3 bases from V and 2 bases from J, with 8 bases between. CDR1 MNHEY and CDR2 SMNVEV come from the germline V gene (reference sequence). The CDR3 consists of 15 residues. The complete variable domain, with remaining parts taken from reference TRBV27 and TRBJ2-6, reads EAQVTQNPRYLITVTGKKLTVTCSQNMNHEYMSWYRQDPGLGLRQIYYSMNVEVTDKGDVPEGYKVSRKEKRNFPLILESPSPNQTSLYFCASSFMGAGANVLTFGAGSRLTVL.

This clonotype has ten or more counts. The J gene is TRBJ2-5, the V gene TRBV20-1; TRBD2 matches at 12 bases. The CDR3 length is 15 residues. The V gene's germline CDR1 is DFQATT and CDR2 SNEGSKA (reference sequence). Trimming removed 1 base from V and 5 bases from J; junction bases left unmatched: 5. The CDR3 spells CSARGLAGVWETQYF. The CDR3 DNA reads as TGCAGTGCTAGAGGACTAGCGGGGGTTTGGGAGACCCAGTACTTC.

The CDR3 DNA sequence: TGTGCCAGCAGTTTAACGGGGCAGAACACTGAAGCTTTCTTT. This translates into CASSLTGQNTEAFF. J is TRBJ1-1 and V is TRBV12-3 or TRBV12-4; D possibly corresponds to TRBD1 (5 bases). This CDR3 is built from 14 residues. Trimming took off 2 bases at V and 1 base at J, with 8 bases between the two ends.

This clonotype was seen many times. The rearrangement links TRBV7-2 to TRBJ1-2; no clear D. V was shortened by 1 base and J by 2 bases, with 11 bases between the two germline ends. The V gene's germline CDR1 is SGHTA and CDR2 FQGNSA. The CDR3 spans 15 residues. The CDR3 protein is CASSLGLSSNYGYTF. The CDR3 DNA follows: TGTGCCAGCAGCTTAGGTCTTTCCAGCAACTATGGCTACACCTTC.

Many counts were recorded for this clonotype. The V gene is TRBV20-1, the J gene TRBJ2-3; maybe TRBD2 (5 bases). This CDR3 has 12 residues. The V and J ends lost 3 bases and 2 bases respectively, with 6 bases between them. CDR1 DFQATT and CDR2 SNEGSKA come from the germline V gene (reference sequence). DNA of the CDR3: TGCAGTGCTAGCGGGGTCACAGATACGCAGTATTTT. Translation: CSASGVTDTQYF.

This clonotype was seen ten or more times. This sequence joins TRBV3-1 and TRBJ1-1, with D perhaps TRBD1 (5 bases). V was pared by 2 bases and J by 6 bases, with 10 bases between. The CDR3 consists of 13 residues. CDR1 and CDR2 (germline): LGHDT, YNNKEL (reference sequence). The CDR3 coding sequence is TGTGCCAGCAGCCAAAATCTGGGGGCTGAAGCTTTCTTT. It encodes CASSQNLGAEAFF.

At least ten counts were recorded for this clonotype. The chain carries TRBV12-3 or TRBV12-4 and TRBJ2-7; tentative D call: TRBD2 (6 bases). The CDR3 is made up of 17 amino acids. V shed 4 bases and J shed 5 bases, with 24 bases lying between them. Written as DNA, the CDR3 is TGTGCCAGCAGTTCCTACCATCCGGCTCCGGGAGACCACGAGCAGTACTTC. Protein product: CASSSYHPAPGDHEQYF.

This clonotype is judged medium-sized. The rearrangement uses TRBV9 and TRBJ1-1; D gene ambiguous. Germline V gene lookup returns CDR1 SGDLS and CDR2 YYNGEE. The CDR3 loop spans 15 amino acids. The V end lost 1 base, the J end lost 3 bases, and 13 bases lay between the germline ends. CDR3 sequence: CASSVSGGEHTEAFF. The CDR3 DNA is TGTGCCAGCAGCGTAAGTGGCGGGGAACACACTGAAGCTTTCTTT.

This clonotype appeared many times. The rearrangement joins TRBV28 to TRBJ2-5; 11 bases agree with TRBD2. Looked up from germline, CDR1 is MDHEN and CDR2 is SYDVKM. CDR3 length equals 16 residues. Trimming cost V 4 bases and J 4 bases; bases outside gene matches: 8. CDR3 coding DNA: TGTGCCAGCAGTTCACCCCGACTAGCGGGACTAGAGACCCAGTACTTC. It translates to CASSSPRLAGLETQYF.

In its sample, this clonotype is medium-sized (0.01 to 0.1%). The J gene is TRBJ2-7, the V gene TRBV5-1; the match to TRBD2 covers 8 bases. The germline gives CDR1 SGHRS, CDR2 YFSETQ. V gave up 5 bases and J gave up 13 bases; unmatched junction bases: 23. The CDR3 loop spans 16 amino acids. CDR3 bases: TGCGCCAGCAGTTCTGCCAGCGGGAGAGCCACCTATCGTCCATACTTC. It yields the protein CASSSASGRATYRPYF.

This clonotype is medium-sized by share. The chain combines TRBV6-5 with TRBJ1-2; tentatively, D is TRBD1 (6 bases). Trimming took 6 bases from V and 4 from J, leaving 12 bases between them. CDR1 is MNHEY, CDR2 SVGAGI, per germline. This CDR3 is 13 amino acids long. The CDR3 DNA reads TGTGCCAGCAGGTCAACAGGGATCTATGGCTACACCTTC. Amino acid sequence: CASRSTGIYGYTF.

For this clonotype: The junction shows a germline mismatch at one end, possibly a read error. V usage is TRBV5-1 and J usage is TRBJ1-2; D is uncertain. The germline gives CDR1 SGHRS, CDR2 YFSETQ. This CDR3 has 12 residues. The CDR3 region is CASSFENYGYNF. The CDR3 DNA sequence: TGCGCCAGCAGCTTCGAGAACTATGGCTACAACTTC.

This clonotype was seen more than once but under ten times. The V and J genes are TRBV30 and TRBJ1-6, with D tentatively TRBD1 (6 bases). CDR3 size: 13 residues. Between the trimmed V and J ends, which lost 3 bases and 11 bases, there was a span of 14 bases. CDR1 and CDR2 from the germline V gene are GTSNPN and SVGIG (reference sequence). For the CDR3, the DNA is TGTGCCTGGAGAAAGGGGGAATGGCCACCCCTCCACTTT. This encodes CAWRKGEWPPLHF.